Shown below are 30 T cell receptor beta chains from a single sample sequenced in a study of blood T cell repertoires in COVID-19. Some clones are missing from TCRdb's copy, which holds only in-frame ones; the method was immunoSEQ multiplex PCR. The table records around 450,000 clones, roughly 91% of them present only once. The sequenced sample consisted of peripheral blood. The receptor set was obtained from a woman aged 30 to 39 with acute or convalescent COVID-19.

CDR3 amino acids: CASKAGTSDSETQYF. The DNA of the CDR3 is TGCGCCAGCAAGGCCGGGACTAGTGATAGTGAGACCCAGTACTTC. V usage is TRBV5-1 and J usage is TRBJ2-5; TRBD2 matches at 8 bases. V shed 6 bases, J shed 5 bases, and the junction held 12 bases outside the gene matches. This CDR3 has 15 residues. Germline loops: CDR1 SGHRS, CDR2 YFSETQ.

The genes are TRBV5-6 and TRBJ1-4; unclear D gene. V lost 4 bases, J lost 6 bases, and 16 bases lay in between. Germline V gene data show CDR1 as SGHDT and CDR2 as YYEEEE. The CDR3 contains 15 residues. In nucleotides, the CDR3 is TGTGCCAGCAGCGATACAGACGGGAGGGATGAAAAACTGTTTTTT. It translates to CASSDTDGRDEKLFF.

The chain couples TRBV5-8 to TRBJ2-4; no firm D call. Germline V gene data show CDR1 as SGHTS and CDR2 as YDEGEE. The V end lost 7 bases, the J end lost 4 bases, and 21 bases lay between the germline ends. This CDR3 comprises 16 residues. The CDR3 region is CASPDPPMQEKNIQYF. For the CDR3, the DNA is TGTGCCAGCCCCGATCCTCCAATGCAGGAAAAAAACATTCAGTACTTC.

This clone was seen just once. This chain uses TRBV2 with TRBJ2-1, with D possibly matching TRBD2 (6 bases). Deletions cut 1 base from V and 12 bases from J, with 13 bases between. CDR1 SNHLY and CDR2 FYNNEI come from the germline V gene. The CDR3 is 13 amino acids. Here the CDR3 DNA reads TGTGCCAGCAGTGAAGATCTAGCGATGGGGCAGTTCTTC. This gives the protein CASSEDLAMGQFF.

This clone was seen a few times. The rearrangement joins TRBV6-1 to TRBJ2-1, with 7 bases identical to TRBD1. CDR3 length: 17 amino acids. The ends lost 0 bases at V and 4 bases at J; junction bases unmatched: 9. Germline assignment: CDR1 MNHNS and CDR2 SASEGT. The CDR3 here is CASSEASWQGEYNEQFF. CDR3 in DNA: TGTGCCAGCAGTGAAGCGTCGTGGCAGGGGGAATACAATGAGCAGTTCTTC.

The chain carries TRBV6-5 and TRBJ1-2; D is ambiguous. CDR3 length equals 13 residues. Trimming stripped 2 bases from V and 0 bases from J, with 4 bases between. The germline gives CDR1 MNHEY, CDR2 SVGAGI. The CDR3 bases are TGTGCCAGCAGTTACGAGTCTAACTATGGCTACACCTTC. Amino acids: CASSYESNYGYTF.

CDR3 in amino acids: CASRTYRGEDSPLHF. In nucleotides, the CDR3 is TGTGCCAGCAGAACCTACAGGGGTGAGGATTCACCCCTCCACTTT. This sequence joins TRBV27 and TRBJ1-6; 7 nucleotides agree with TRBD1. The junction had 10 bases not matched to a gene; V was cut back by 6 bases and J by 8 bases. The germline V gene encodes CDR1 MNHEY and CDR2 SMNVEV (reference sequence). The CDR3 totals 15 residues.

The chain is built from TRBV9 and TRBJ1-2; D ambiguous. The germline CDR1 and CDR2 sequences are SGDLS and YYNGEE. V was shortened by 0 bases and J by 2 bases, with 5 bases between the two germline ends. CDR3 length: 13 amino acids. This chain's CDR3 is CASSVVQNYGYTF. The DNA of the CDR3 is TGTGCCAGCAGCGTAGTTCAGAACTATGGCTACACCTTC.

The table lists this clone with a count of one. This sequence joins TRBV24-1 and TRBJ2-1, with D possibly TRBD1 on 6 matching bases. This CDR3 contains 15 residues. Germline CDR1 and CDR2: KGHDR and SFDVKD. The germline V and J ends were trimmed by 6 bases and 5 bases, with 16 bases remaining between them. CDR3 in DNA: TGTGCCACCAGTAAAGACCAAACAGGGAACAATGAGCAGTTCTTC. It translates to CATSKDQTGNNEQFF.

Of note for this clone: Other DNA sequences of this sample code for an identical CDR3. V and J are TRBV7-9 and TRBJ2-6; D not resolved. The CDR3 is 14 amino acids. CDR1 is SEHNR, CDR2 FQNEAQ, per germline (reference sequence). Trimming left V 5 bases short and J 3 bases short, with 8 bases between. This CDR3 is CASSPPLGANVLTF. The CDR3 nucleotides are TGTGCCAGCAGCCCCCCCCTTGGGGCCAACGTCCTGACTTTC.

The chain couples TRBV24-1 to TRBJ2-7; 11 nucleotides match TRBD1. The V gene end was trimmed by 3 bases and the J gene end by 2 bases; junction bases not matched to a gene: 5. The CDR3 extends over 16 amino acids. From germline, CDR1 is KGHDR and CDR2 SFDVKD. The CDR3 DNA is TGTGCCACCAGTGATCAAAGGACAGGGGGCGCCTACGAGCAGTACTTC. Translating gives CATSDQRTGGAYEQYF.

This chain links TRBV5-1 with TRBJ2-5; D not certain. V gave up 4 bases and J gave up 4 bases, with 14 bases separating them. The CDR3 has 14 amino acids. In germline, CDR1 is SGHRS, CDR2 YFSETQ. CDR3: CASSPESSLETQYF. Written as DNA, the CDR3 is TGCGCCAGCAGCCCGGAGTCGAGTCTAGAGACCCAGTACTTC.

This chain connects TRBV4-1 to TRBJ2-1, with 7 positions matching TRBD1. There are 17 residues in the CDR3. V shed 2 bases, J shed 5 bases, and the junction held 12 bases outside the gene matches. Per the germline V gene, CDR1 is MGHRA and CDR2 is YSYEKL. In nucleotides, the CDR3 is TGCGCCAGCAGCCAAACACAGGGGAATGGGCGGGACAATGAGCAGTTCTTC. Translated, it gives CASSQTQGNGRDNEQFF.

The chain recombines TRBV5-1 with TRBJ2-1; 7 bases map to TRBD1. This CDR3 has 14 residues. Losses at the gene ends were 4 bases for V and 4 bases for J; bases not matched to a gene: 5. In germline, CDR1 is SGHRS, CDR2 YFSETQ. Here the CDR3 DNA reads TGCGCCAGCAGCCAGGGACAGCTATACAATGAGCAGTTCTTC. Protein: CASSQGQLYNEQFF.

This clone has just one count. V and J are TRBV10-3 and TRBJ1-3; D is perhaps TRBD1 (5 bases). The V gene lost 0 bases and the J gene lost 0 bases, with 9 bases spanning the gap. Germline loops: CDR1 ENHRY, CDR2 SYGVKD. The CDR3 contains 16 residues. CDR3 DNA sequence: TGTGCCATCAGTGAGTCTGGGGCCCGCTCTGGAAACACCATATATTTT. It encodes CAISESGARSGNTIYF.

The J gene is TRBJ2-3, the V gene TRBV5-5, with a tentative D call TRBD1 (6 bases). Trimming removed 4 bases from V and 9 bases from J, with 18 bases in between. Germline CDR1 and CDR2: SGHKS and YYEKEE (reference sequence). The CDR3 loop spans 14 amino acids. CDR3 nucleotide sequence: TGTGCCAGCAGCAGGCAGGGGAAGTTTCAGACGCAGTATTTT. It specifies CASSRQGKFQTQYF.

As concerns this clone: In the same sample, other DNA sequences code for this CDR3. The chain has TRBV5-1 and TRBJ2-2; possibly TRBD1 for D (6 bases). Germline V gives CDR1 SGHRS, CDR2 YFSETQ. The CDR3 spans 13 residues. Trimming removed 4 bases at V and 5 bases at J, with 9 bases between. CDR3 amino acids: CASSPQGTGELFF. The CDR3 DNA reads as TGCGCCAGCAGCCCACAGGGTACCGGGGAGCTGTTTTTT. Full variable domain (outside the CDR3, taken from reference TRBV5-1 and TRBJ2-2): KAGVTQTPRYLIKTRGQQVTLSCSPISGHRSVSWYQQTPGQGLQFLFEYFSETQRNKGNFPGRFSGRQFSNSRSEMNVSTLELGDSALYLCASSPQGTGELFFGEGSRLTVL.

The CDR3 region is CASSIAGSPGTEAFF. Here the CDR3 DNA reads TGTGCCAGTAGTATTGCGGGGTCCCCAGGCACTGAAGCTTTCTTT. V is TRBV19 and J is TRBJ1-1; no firm D call. Germline V lookup: CDR1 LNHDA, CDR2 SQIVND (reference sequence). The CDR3 consists of 15 residues. With 3 bases removed from V and 4 bases from J, the gap between germline ends came to 15 bases.

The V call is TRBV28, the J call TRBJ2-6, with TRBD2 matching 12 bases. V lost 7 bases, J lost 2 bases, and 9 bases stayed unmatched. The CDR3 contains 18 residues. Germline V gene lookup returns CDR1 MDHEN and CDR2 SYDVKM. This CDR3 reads CASNSLASGGAGANVLTF. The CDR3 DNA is TGTGCCAGCAACTCATTGGCTAGCGGGGGGGCTGGGGCCAACGTCCTGACTTTC.

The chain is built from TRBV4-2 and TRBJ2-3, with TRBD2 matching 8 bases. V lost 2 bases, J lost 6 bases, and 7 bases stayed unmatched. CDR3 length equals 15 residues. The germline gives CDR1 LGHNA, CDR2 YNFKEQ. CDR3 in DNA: TGTGCCAGCAGCCAAACGCCGGGGGGGCGGGATACGCAGTATTTT. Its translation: CASSQTPGGRDTQYF.

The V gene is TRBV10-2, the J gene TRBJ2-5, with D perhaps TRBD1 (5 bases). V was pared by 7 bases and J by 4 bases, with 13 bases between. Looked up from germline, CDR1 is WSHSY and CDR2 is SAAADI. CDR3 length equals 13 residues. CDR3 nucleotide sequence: TGCGCCAGCACTTACGGGCAGGGAGAGACCCAGTACTTC. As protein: CASTYGQGETQYF.

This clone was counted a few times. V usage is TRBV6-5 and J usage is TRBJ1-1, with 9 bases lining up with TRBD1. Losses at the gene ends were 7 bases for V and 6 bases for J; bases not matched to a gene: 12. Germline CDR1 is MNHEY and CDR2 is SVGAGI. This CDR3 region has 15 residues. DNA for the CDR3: TGTGCCAGCATCTTCCCGGGACAGGGTCGTCCTGAAGCTTTCTTT. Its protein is CASIFPGQGRPEAFF.

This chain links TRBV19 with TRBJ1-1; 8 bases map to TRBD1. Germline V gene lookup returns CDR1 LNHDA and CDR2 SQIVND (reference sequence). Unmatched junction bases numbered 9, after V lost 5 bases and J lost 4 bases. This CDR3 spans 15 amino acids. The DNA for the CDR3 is TGTGCCAGTAGTCCGCGAAACAGGGGGGGCACTGAAGCTTTCTTT. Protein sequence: CASSPRNRGGTEAFF.

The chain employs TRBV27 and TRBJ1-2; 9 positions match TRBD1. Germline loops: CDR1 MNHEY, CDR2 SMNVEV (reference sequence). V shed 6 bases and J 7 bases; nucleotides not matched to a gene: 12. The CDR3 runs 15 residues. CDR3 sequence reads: CASRTGGANSRGYTF. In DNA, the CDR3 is TGTGCCAGCAGAACAGGGGGCGCAAATTCTCGTGGCTACACCTTC.

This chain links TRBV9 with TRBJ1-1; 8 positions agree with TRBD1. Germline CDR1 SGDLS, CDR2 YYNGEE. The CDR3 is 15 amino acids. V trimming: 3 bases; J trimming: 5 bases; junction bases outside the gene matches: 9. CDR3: CASSGGDRGGTEAFF. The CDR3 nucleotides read TGTGCCAGCAGCGGAGGAGACAGGGGCGGGACTGAAGCTTTCTTT.

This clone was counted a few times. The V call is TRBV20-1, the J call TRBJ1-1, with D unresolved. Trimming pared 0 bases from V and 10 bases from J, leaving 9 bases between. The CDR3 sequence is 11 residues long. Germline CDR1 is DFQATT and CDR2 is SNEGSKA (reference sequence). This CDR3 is CSAREWAGAFF. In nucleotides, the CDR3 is TGCAGTGCTAGAGAGTGGGCAGGAGCTTTCTTT.

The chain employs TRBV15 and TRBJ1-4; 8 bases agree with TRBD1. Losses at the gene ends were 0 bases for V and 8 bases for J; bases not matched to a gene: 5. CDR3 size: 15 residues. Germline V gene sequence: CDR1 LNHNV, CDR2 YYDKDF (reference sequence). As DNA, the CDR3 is TGTGCCACCAGCAGAGACAGGGGGCTTGGCGAAAAACTGTTTTTT. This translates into CATSRDRGLGEKLFF.

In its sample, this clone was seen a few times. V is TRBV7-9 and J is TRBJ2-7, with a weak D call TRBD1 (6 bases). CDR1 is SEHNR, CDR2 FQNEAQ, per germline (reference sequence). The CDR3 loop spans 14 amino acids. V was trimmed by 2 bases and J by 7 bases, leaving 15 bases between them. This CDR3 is CASSLTGTPEEQYF. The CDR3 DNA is TGTGCCAGCAGCTTAACAGGGACACCAGAAGAGCAGTACTTC.

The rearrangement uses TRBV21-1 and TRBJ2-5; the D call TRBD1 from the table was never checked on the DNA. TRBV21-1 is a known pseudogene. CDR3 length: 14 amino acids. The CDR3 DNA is TGTGCCAGCACGCAGAACAGGGAACAAGAGACCCAGTACTTC. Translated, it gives CASTQNREQETQYF.

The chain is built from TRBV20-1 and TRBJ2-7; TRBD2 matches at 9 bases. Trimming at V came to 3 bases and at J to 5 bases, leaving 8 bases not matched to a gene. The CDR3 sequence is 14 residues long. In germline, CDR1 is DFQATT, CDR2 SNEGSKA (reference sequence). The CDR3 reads CSASRAGGLNEQYF. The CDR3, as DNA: TGCAGTGCTAGTAGGGCGGGGGGGTTGAACGAGCAGTACTTC.